This T cell receptor beta chain is drawn from a study of technical replicates of blood from four donors. Only in-frame clones appear in the TCRdb table, and some are missing; sequencing was by immunoSEQ multiplex PCR. The table has tens of thousands of clones, around 86% seen once. This sequence was found in a human donor in good health. Some clones in this sample may be carry-over from other donors' samples. Specimen: PBMCs.

The CDR3 is CASSLDRGRNSPLHF. The CDR3 DNA is TGCGCCAGCAGCTTGGACAGGGGGAGGAATTCACCCCTCCACTTT. This chain uses TRBV5-1 with TRBJ1-6; 8 bases are shared with TRBD1. Germline CDR1 is SGHRS and CDR2 is YFSETQ. Unmatched junction bases numbered 3, after V lost 0 bases and J lost 7 bases. The CDR3 totals 15 residues.